What follows describes a single T cell receptor beta chain. In the authors' methods: Amplified reference gene primers provided the basis for estimating nucleated cell counts. Sequencing was performed with immunoSEQ multiplex PCR; in TCRdb, only in-frame clones are kept and a portion is missing. V and J calls and clone size are copied from that table; D and trimming were computed from the DNA. Of 300,000 or so clones in the sample, roughly 86% were seen once. Trimming cost V 2 bases and J 0 bases, with 12 bases left between them. The germline V gene has CDR1 SGDLS and CDR2 YYNGEE. The CDR3 consists of 15 residues. The sample originates from a study of blood T cell repertoires in COVID-19. Across the whole study: The analysed material was cDNA or gDNA that came from T cells, B-cell-depleted T cells, or PBMCs.

The sample consisted of peripheral blood. The receptor was derived from a man in his 70s with acute or convalescent COVID-19. This chain links TRBV9 with TRBJ2-7; no reliable D call. The CDR3 region is CASSVSPVSSYEQYF. CDR3 nucleotide sequence: TGTGCCAGCAGCGTTTCTCCGGTGAGCTCCTACGAGCAGTACTTC.